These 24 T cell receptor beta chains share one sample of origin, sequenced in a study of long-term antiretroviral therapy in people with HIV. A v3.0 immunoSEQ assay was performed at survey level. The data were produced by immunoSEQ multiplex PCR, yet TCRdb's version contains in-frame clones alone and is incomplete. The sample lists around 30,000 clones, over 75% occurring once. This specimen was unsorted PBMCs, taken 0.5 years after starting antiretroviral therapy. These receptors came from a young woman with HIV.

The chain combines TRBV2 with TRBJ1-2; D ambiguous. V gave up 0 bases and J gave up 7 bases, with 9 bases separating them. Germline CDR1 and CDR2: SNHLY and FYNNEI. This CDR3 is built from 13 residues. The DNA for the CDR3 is TGTGCCAGCAGTGAAGCCGGTTTAGGTGGCTACACCTTC. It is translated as CASSEAGLGGYTF.

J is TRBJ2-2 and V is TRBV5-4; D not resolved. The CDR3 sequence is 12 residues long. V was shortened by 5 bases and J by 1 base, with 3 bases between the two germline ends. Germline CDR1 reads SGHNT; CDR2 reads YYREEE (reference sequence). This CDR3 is CASRENTGELFF. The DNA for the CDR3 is TGTGCCAGCAGAGAGAACACCGGGGAGCTGTTTTTT.

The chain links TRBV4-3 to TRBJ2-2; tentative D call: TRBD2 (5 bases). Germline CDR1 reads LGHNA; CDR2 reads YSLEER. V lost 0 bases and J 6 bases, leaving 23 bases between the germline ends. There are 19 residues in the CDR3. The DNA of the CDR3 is TGCGCCAGCAGCCAAGATGGTATTACTTGGGAGTTTAGTGCCGGGGAGCTGTTTTTT. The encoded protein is CASSQDGITWEFSAGELFF.

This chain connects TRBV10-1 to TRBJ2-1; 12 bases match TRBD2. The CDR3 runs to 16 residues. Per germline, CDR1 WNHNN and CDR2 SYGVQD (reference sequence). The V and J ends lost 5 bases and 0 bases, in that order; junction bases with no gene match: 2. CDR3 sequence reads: CASSPTSGSSYNEQFF. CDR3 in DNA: TGCGCCAGCAGTCCGACTAGCGGGAGCTCCTACAATGAGCAGTTCTTC.

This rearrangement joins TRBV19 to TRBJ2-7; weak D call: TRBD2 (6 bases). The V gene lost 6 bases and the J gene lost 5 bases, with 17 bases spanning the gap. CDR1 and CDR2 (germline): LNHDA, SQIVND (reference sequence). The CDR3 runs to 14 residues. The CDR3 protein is CASSNGGFGDEQYF. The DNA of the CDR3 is TGTGCCAGTAGCAATGGGGGGTTTGGGGACGAGCAGTACTTC.

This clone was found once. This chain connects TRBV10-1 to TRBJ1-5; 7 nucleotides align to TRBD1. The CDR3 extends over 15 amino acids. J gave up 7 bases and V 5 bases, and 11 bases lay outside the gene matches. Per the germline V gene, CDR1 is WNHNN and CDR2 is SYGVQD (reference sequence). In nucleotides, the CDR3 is TGCGCCAGCAGTCAGGGGGGGGGCTGGAGACAGCCCCAGCATTTT. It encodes CASSQGGGWRQPQHF.

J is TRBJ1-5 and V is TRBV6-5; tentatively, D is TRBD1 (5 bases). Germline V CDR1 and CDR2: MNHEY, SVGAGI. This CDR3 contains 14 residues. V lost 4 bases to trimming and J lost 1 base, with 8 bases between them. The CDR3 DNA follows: TGTGCCAGCAGTTCAGGGAAAAGCAATCAGCCCCAGCATTTT. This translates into CASSSGKSNQPQHF.

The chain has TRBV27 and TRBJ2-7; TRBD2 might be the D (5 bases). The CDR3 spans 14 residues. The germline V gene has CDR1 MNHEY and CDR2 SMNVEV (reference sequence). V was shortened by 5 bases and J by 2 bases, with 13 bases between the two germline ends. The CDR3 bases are TGTGCCAGCAGTCCAAGCGGCTCGACCTACGAGCAGTACTTC. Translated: CASSPSGSTYEQYF.

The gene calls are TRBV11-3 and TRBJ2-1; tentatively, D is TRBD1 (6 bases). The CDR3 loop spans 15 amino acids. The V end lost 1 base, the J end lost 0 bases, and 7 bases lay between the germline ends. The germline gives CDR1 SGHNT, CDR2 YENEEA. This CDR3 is CASSLAGHSYNEQFF. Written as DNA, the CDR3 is TGTGCCAGCAGCTTAGCGGGACACTCCTACAATGAGCAGTTCTTC.

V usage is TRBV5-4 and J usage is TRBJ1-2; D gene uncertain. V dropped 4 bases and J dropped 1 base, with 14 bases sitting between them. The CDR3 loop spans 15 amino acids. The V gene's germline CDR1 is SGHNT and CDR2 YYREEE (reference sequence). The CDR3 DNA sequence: TGTGCCAGCAGCCCCCGAAGAGACTTTAACTATGGCTACACCTTC. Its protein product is CASSPRRDFNYGYTF.

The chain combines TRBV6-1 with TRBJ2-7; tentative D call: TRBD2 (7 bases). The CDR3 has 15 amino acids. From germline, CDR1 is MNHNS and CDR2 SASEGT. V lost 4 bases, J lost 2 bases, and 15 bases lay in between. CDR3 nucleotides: TGTGCCAGCAGTGTGGACCGGGGGGCCCCCTACGAGCAGTACTTC. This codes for CASSVDRGAPYEQYF.

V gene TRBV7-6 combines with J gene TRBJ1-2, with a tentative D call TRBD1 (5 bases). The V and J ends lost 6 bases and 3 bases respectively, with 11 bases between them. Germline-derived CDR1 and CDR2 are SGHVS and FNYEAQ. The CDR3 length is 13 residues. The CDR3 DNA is TGTGCCAGCAGTCGGGGGGAGTACTATGGCTACACCTTC. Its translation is CASSRGEYYGYTF.

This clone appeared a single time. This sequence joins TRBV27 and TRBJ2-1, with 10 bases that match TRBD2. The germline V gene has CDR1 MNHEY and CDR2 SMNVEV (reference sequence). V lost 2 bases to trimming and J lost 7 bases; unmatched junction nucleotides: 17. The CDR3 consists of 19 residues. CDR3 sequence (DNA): TGTGCCAGCAGTTTACACGGACTGGCCAGCGGGAGGGCCGGAAATGAGCAGTTCTTC. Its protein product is CASSLHGLASGRAGNEQFF.

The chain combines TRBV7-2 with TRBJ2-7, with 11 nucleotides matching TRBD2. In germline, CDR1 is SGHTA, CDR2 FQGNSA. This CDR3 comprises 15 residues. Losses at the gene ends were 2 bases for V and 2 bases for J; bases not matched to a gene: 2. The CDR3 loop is CASSLRLAGPYEQYF. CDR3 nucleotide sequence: TGTGCCAGCAGCTTACGACTAGCGGGACCCTACGAGCAGTACTTC.

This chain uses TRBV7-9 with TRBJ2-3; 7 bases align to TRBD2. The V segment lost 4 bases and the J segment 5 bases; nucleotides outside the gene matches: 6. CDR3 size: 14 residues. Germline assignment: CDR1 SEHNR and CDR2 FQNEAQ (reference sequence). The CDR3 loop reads CASSSTGLEDTQYF. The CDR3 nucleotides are TGTGCCAGCAGCTCCACCGGACTAGAAGATACGCAGTATTTT.

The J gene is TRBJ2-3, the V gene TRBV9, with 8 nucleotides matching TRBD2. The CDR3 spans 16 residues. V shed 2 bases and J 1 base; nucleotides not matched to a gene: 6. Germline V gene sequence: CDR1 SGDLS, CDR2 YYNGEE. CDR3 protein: CASSVAPTSGTDTQYF. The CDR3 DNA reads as TGTGCCAGCAGCGTCGCACCGACTAGCGGCACAGATACGCAGTATTTT.

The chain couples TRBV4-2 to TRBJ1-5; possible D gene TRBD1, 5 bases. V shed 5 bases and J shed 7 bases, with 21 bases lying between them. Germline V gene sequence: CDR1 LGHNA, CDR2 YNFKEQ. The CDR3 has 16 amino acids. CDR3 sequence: CASSSFGGGKGQPQHF. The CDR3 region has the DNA TGTGCCAGCAGCTCTTTCGGGGGAGGGAAAGGACAGCCCCAGCATTTT.

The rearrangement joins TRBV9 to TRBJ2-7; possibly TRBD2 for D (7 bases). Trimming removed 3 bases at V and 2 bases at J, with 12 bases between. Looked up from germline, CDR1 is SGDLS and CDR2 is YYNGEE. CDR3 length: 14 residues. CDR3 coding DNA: TGTGCCAGCAGCGGAGGGGGGGTAGCCTACGAGCAGTACTTC. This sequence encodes CASSGGGVAYEQYF.

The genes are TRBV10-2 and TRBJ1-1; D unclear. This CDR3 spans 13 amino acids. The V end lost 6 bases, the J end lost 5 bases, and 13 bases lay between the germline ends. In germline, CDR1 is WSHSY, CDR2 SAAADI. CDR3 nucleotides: TGCGCCAGCAGACAGTTCTTGGGGACTGAAGCTTTCTTT. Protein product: CASRQFLGTEAFF.

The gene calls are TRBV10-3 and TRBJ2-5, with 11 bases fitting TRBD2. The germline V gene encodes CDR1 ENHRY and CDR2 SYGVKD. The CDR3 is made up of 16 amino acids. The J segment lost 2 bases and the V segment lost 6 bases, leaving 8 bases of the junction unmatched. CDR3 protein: CAIRGGTSGEQETQYF. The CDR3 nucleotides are TGTGCCATCAGGGGGGGGACTAGCGGAGAACAAGAGACCCAGTACTTC.

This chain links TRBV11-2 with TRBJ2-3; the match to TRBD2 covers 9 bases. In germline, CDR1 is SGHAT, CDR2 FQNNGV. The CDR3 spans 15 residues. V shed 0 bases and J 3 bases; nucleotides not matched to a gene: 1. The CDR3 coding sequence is TGTGCCAGCAGCTTAGAGAGCGGGAGGACAGATACGCAGTATTTT. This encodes CASSLESGRTDTQYF.

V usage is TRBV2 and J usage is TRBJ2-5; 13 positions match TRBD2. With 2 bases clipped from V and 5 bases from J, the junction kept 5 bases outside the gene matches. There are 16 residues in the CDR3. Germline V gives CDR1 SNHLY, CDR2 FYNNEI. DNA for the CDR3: TGTGCCAGCAGTGAAATGACTAGCGGGAGGTTTGAGACCCAGTACTTC. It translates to CASSEMTSGRFETQYF.

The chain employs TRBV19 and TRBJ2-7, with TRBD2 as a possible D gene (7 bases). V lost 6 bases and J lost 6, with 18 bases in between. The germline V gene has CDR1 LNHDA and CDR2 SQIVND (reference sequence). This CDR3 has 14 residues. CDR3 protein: CASRSAGAGPEQYF. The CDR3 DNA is TGTGCCAGTAGATCCGCGGGGGCAGGGCCCGAGCAGTACTTC.

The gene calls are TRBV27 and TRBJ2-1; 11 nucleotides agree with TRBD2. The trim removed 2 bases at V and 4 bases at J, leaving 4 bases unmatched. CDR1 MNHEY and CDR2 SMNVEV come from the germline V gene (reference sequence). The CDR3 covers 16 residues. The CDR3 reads CASSLDPSGRYNEQFF. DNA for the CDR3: TGTGCCAGCAGTTTAGATCCTAGCGGGAGGTACAATGAGCAGTTCTTC.